Reported below is one T cell receptor beta chain. This sample was included in a study of control samples from healthy donors and cancer patients. Clones were read by immunoSEQ multiplex PCR, and TCRdb kept only the in-frame ones, dropping some. The repertoire includes some 160,000 clones, approximately 96% of them detected once, and 8.5% sits in the top ten. V was pared by 8 bases and J by 2 bases, with 11 bases of the junction left unmatched. The CDR3 covers 16 residues. Germline V gene data show CDR1 as LNHDA and CDR2 as SQIVND (reference sequence). The rearrangement links TRBV19 to TRBJ2-7, with 11 positions matching TRBD2. The sequence derives from a woman aged 40 to 55 in good health. The sequenced sample was blood. CDR3 amino acids: CASRETGTSGTYEQYF. The CDR3 coding sequence is TGTGCCAGTCGTGAAACCGGGACTAGCGGAACCTACGAGCAGTACTTC.